This is a list of T cell receptor beta chains from one sample in a study of sequential checkpoint blockade in melanoma. Clones were read by immunoSEQ multiplex PCR, and TCRdb kept only the in-frame ones, dropping some. The sample lists about 27,000 clones, 77% occurring once. Sequences were derived from CD8+ T cells sorted from blood (inferred from file names), sampled from a patient given nivolumab and ipilimumab in sequence. The receptors were gathered from a human donor with melanoma. CDR3s include the opening cysteine and the closing phenylalanine or tryptophan. A D gene is named only where the DNA matches it firmly. Expanded clones get a size class; other rows say once, few or many, or leave the size out.

D: -
size: once
V: TRBV29-1
J: TRBJ1-2
DNA: TGCAGCGTTGAGGTCAGGTCAACATATGGCTACACCTTC
CDR3: CSVEVRSTYGYTF

D: -
size: few
V: TRBV15
J: TRBJ1-1
DNA: TGTGCCACCAGCAGAGATCGGGGCACTGAAGCTTTCTTT
CDR3: CATSRDRGTEAFF

D: TRBD2
size: -
V: TRBV5-1
J: TRBJ2-7
DNA: TGCGCCAGCAGCTCGATACTAGCGGGAGCGCCTTACGAGCAGTACTTC
CDR3: CASSSILAGAPYEQYF

D: TRBD1
size: -
V: TRBV6-1
J: TRBJ2-7
DNA: TGTGCCAGCACCCAGGACAGGGGAAGCTTCGAGCAGTACTTC
CDR3: CASTQDRGSFEQYF

D: -
size: -
V: TRBV9
J: TRBJ2-3
DNA: TGTGCCAGCAGCTCCCATCCCCCCCCTAGCGGCACAGATACGCAGTATTTT
CDR3: CASSSHPPPSGTDTQYF

D: -
size: few
V: TRBV27
J: TRBJ2-7
DNA: TGTGCCAGCAGCAAAAGAGGGCTCACGGGGAACGAGCAGTACTTC
CDR3: CASSKRGLTGNEQYF

D: -
size: few
V: TRBV29-1
J: TRBJ1-2
DNA: TGCAGCGTTCCTGTGCAGGGCAGGGAATCTGGCTACACCTTC
CDR3: CSVPVQGRESGYTF

D: TRBD2
size: -
V: TRBV11-2
J: TRBJ2-7
DNA: TGTGCCATCCGGTGTGGGGGGGGGTCCTACGAGCAGTACTTC
CDR3: CAIRCGGGSYEQYF

D: -
size: once
V: TRBV7-2
J: TRBJ2-7
DNA: TGTGCCAGCAGCTTAGAGGGGAAGGTCTACGAGCAGTACTTC
CDR3: CASSLEGKVYEQYF

D: TRBD1
size: -
V: TRBV19
J: TRBJ2-4
DNA: TGTGCCACCCGAGACAGGGGGTCATACATTCAGTACTTC
CDR3: CATRDRGSYIQYF

D: -
size: -
V: TRBV7-8
J: TRBJ2-5
DNA: TGTGCCAGCAGCCCCAAGGGGGGGAAAGAGACCCAGTACTTC
CDR3: CASSPKGGKETQYF

D: TRBD2
size: -
V: TRBV6-1
J: TRBJ2-1
DNA: TGTGCCAGCAGGGAAGCGGGAGGGGGTTACAATGAGCAGTTCTTC
CDR3: CASREAGGGYNEQFF

D: -
size: -
V: TRBV28
J: TRBJ1-1
DNA: TGTGCCAGCAGGGGTATCGGGGCTGAAGCTTTCTTT
CDR3: CASRGIGAEAFF

D: TRBD2
size: -
V: TRBV5-4
J: TRBJ2-1
DNA: TGTGCCAGCAGCCCCGGGACTAGCTTCTATGAGCAGTTCTTC
CDR3: CASSPGTSFYEQFF